A single sample gave rise to the 20 T cell receptor beta chains below, sequenced in a study of Ad26.COV2.S vaccination and SARS-CoV-2 variants. Libraries were prepared by immunoSEQ multiplex PCR; TCRdb keeps only in-frame clonotypes and omits some of them. Among hundreds of thousands of clones listed, under 95% were seen once. Sample: peripheral blood, taken after recovery from COVID-19. Source of these receptors: a human donor who had recovered from COVID-19.

This clone appeared a single time. CDR3 nucleotide sequence: TGTGCCAGTAGTCCGAAAACAGGGTACTCCTACGAGCAGTACTTC. This encodes CASSPKTGYSYEQYF. This rearrangement joins TRBV19 to TRBJ2-7, with D possibly matching TRBD1 (6 bases). The CDR3 is made up of 15 amino acids. Trimming took off 5 bases at V and 0 bases at J, with 14 bases between the two ends. Germline assignment: CDR1 LNHDA and CDR2 SQIVND (reference sequence).

The chain combines TRBV5-6 with TRBJ2-5, with D possibly TRBD2 on 6 matching bases. The CDR3 runs 17 residues. CDR1 and CDR2 from the germline V gene are SGHDT and YYEEEE. Trimming pared 0 bases from V and 2 bases from J, leaving 17 bases between. The CDR3 DNA reads as TGTGCCAGCAGCTTGGCTTTTTCTGGGACTCGACAAGAGACCCAGTACTTC. Amino acid sequence: CASSLAFSGTRQETQYF.

This clone has more than one count but fewer than ten. The CDR3 DNA reads as TGTGCCAGCAGCCCCCAATCGAACACTGAAGCTTTCTTT. Translating it yields CASSPQSNTEAFF. V gene TRBV9 combines with J gene TRBJ1-1; D is uncertain. CDR1 and CDR2 (germline): SGDLS, YYNGEE. This CDR3 spans 13 amino acids. Trimming cost V 4 bases and J 1 base, with 8 bases left between them.

This clone was seen just once. The gene calls are TRBV27 and TRBJ1-2; D gene unclear. V was shortened by 5 bases and J by 8 bases, with 15 bases between the two germline ends. The CDR3 loop spans 13 amino acids. Per the germline V gene, CDR1 is MNHEY and CDR2 is SMNVEV (reference sequence). The CDR3, as DNA: TGTGCCAGCAGTCCGACGTGGGGAGGGGGCTACACCTTC. Its protein is CASSPTWGGGYTF.

This clone was counted a single time. The chain recombines TRBV6-6 with TRBJ1-2; TRBD1 aligns across 9 bases. The length of the CDR3 is 15 residues. V lost 1 base, J lost 5 bases, and 5 bases stayed unmatched. Germline CDR1 reads MNHNY; CDR2 reads SVGAGI (reference sequence). This chain's CDR3 is CASSYFRTGEYGYTF. CDR3 DNA sequence: TGTGCCAGCAGTTACTTCCGGACAGGGGAATATGGCTACACCTTC.

This rearrangement joins TRBV6-5 to TRBJ1-2, with no clear D. Germline values: CDR1 MNHEY, CDR2 SVGAGI. CDR3 length: 13 amino acids. Trimming took 5 bases from V and 8 from J, leaving 15 bases between them. The CDR3 here is CASSTPPALGYTF. DNA of the CDR3: TGTGCCAGCAGTACCCCCCCAGCGTTGGGCTACACCTTC.

This chain connects TRBV5-1 to TRBJ2-1, with D perhaps given as TRBD1 or TRBD2 (5 bases each). Germline V CDR1 and CDR2: SGHRS, YFSETQ. Trimming removed 5 bases from V and 2 bases from J, with 11 bases in between. The CDR3 is made up of 14 amino acids. CDR3 nucleotides: TGCGCCAGCAGAACCTGGGACGCCTACAATGAGCAGTTCTTC. It yields the protein CASRTWDAYNEQFF.

The CDR3 loop is CASSYDLTPNTEAFF. The CDR3 DNA reads as TGTGCCAGCAGTTACGACCTAACCCCTAACACTGAAGCTTTCTTT. J is TRBJ1-1 and V is TRBV6-2 or TRBV6-3, with D unclear. The CDR3 contains 15 residues. Germline assignment: CDR1 MNHEY and CDR2 SVGEGT. Trimming left V 2 bases short and J 2 bases short, with 12 bases between.

The V call is TRBV7-3, the J call TRBJ2-7, with 8 bases aligning to TRBD2. There are 15 residues in the CDR3. The V gene's germline CDR1 is SGHTA and CDR2 FQGTGA. V was pared by 2 bases and J by 0 bases, with 3 bases of the junction left unmatched. The CDR3 region is CASSLGGGNSYEQYF. The CDR3 DNA reads TGTGCCAGCAGCTTAGGCGGGGGGAACTCCTACGAGCAGTACTTC.

The chain joins TRBV6-2 or TRBV6-3 to TRBJ1-1, with 7 bases identical to TRBD1. The CDR3 runs 15 residues. Germline V gene sequence: CDR1 MNHEY, CDR2 SVGEGT. V lost 2 bases, J lost 2 bases, and 5 bases stayed unmatched. The CDR3 DNA reads TGTGCCAGCAGTTACGCCAGACAGGGTAACACTGAAGCTTTCTTT. Translated: CASSYARQGNTEAFF.

This clone was seen a single time. The chain recombines TRBV5-4 with TRBJ1-1; D is uncertain. Germline V gives CDR1 SGHNT, CDR2 YYREEE (reference sequence). This CDR3 has 14 residues. V was trimmed by 0 bases and J by 10 bases, leaving 16 bases between them. The CDR3 protein is CASSLDSYPWGAFF. The CDR3 DNA reads as TGTGCCAGCAGCTTGGATTCGTATCCCTGGGGAGCTTTCTTT. The full variable domain, in which reference TRBV5-4 and TRBJ1-1 provide the parts outside the CDR3, is ETGVTQSPTHLIKTRGQQVTLRCSSQSGHNTVSWYQQALGQGPQFIFQYYREEENGRGNFPPRFSGLQFPNYSSELNVNALELDDSALYLCASSLDSYPWGAFFGQGTRLTVV.

This clone was recorded once. CDR3 amino acids: CASSPRGGTGGYEQYF. CDR3 DNA sequence: TGTGCCAGCAGCCCTCGGGGTGGGACAGGGGGCTACGAGCAGTACTTC. V and J are TRBV14 and TRBJ2-7; 11 positions agree with TRBD1. The CDR3 contains 16 residues. Per the germline V gene, CDR1 is SGHDN and CDR2 is FVKESK. Trimming cost V 4 bases and J 3 bases; bases outside gene matches: 8.

The gene calls are TRBV5-1 and TRBJ2-7, with TRBD2 matching 8 bases. This CDR3 comprises 15 residues. The germline V gene encodes CDR1 SGHRS and CDR2 YFSETQ. Trimming at V came to 1 base and at J to 0 bases, leaving 3 bases not matched to a gene. In DNA, the CDR3 is TGCGCCAGCAGCTTGAGCGGGGGAGCCTCCTACGAGCAGTACTTC. Amino acids: CASSLSGGASYEQYF.

The chain carries TRBV4-3 and TRBJ1-1; D remains ambiguous. This CDR3 has 13 residues. Germline CDR1 and CDR2: LGHNA and YSLEER. V lost 1 base and J lost 6, with 9 bases in between. In nucleotides, the CDR3 is TGCGCCAGCAGCCAAGTCGTAAGTTCTGAAGCTTTCTTT. Translating it yields CASSQVVSSEAFF.

This clone was counted a single time. The chain recombines TRBV9 with TRBJ2-1; TRBD1 is a possible D gene (6 bases). With 3 bases removed from V and 5 bases from J, the gap between germline ends came to 12 bases. The germline V gene encodes CDR1 SGDLS and CDR2 YYNGEE. The CDR3 is made up of 14 amino acids. The CDR3 sequence is CASSAGDTHNEQFF. The CDR3 DNA is TGTGCCAGCAGCGCAGGGGACACCCACAATGAGCAGTTCTTC.

The rearrangement links TRBV27 to TRBJ2-7, with D unclear. Germline CDR1 is MNHEY and CDR2 is SMNVEV (reference sequence). The CDR3 covers 13 residues. Between the trimmed V and J ends, which lost 6 bases and 3 bases, there was a span of 12 bases. CDR3 residues: CASSQSYSYEQYF. In DNA, the CDR3 is TGTGCCAGCAGCCAATCATACAGCTACGAGCAGTACTTC.

J is TRBJ1-2 and V is TRBV7-9; D possibly corresponds to TRBD1 (5 bases). This CDR3 is 13 amino acids long. The V and J ends lost 4 bases and 2 bases respectively, with 8 bases between them. Per germline, CDR1 SEHNR and CDR2 FQNEAQ (reference sequence). Here the CDR3 reads CASSSTVNYGYTF. Here the CDR3 DNA reads TGTGCCAGCAGCTCGACAGTAAACTATGGCTACACCTTC.

The chain carries TRBV6-5 and TRBJ1-2; D is unresolved. Trimming left V 0 bases short and J 5 bases short, with 10 bases between. The CDR3 consists of 14 residues. CDR1 is MNHEY and CDR2 is SVGAGI in the germline V gene. The CDR3 bases are TGTGCCAGCAGTTACTCGGCGGCAGTATATGGCTACACCTTC. Protein product: CASSYSAAVYGYTF.

The J gene is TRBJ1-1, the V gene TRBV7-8; D unresolved. V lost 2 bases and J lost 6, with 13 bases in between. The CDR3 extends over 14 amino acids. Germline CDR1 SGHVS, CDR2 FQNEAQ. The CDR3 bases are TGTGCCAGCAGCTTAAGGTCGGAAAGGGCTGAAGCTTTCTTT. The encoded protein is CASSLRSERAEAFF.

The V gene is TRBV7-9, the J gene TRBJ1-1; D unresolved. Germline V gene data show CDR1 as SEHNR and CDR2 as FQNEAQ (reference sequence). The CDR3 is 12 amino acids. Trimming left V 1 base short and J 9 bases short, with 9 bases between. This chain's CDR3 is CASSLVTPKAFF. CDR3 coding DNA: TGTGCCAGCAGCTTAGTTACTCCTAAAGCTTTCTTT.